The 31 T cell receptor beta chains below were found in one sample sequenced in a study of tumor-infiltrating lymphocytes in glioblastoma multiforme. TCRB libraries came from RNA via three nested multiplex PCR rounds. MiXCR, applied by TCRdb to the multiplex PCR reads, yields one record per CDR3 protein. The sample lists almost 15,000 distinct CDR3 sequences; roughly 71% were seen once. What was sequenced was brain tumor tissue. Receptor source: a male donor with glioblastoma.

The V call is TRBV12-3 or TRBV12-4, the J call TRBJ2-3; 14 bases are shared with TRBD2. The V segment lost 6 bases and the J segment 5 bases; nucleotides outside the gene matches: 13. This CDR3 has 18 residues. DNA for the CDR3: TGTGCCAGCAGAACCGGACTAGCGGGAGGCAAAAGGCGAGATACGCAGTATTTT. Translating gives CASRTGLAGGKRRDTQYF.

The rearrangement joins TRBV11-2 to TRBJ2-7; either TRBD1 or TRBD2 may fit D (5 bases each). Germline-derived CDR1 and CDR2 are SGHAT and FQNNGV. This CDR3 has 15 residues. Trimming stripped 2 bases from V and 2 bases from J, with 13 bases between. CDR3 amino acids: CASSLSGTLTYEQYF. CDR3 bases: TGTGCCAGCAGCTTATCCGGGACGCTCACCTACGAGCAGTACTTC.

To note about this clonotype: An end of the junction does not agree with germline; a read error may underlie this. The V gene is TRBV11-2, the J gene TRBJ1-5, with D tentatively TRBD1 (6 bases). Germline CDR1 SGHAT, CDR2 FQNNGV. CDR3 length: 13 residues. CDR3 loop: CACSSRVDSSKHF. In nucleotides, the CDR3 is TGTGCCTGCAGCTCACGGGTGGACAGTAGCAAGCATTTT.

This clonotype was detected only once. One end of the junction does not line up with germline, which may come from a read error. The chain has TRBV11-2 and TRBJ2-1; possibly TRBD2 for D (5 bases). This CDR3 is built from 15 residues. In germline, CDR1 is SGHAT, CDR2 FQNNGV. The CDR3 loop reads CASSLESSMGREQLF. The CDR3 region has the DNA TGTGCCAGCAGCTTAGAGTCTAGCATGGGCCGTGAGCAGCTCTTC.

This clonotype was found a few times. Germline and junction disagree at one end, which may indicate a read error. The CDR3 bases are TGTGCCGGCAGCTTAGAAGAGGTTGGCACCGGTGAGCTGTTTTTT. It codes for CAGSLEEVGTGELFF. The chain couples TRBV7-9 to TRBJ2-2; D call uncertain. There are 15 residues in the CDR3. Germline V CDR1 and CDR2: SEHNR, FQNEAQ (reference sequence).

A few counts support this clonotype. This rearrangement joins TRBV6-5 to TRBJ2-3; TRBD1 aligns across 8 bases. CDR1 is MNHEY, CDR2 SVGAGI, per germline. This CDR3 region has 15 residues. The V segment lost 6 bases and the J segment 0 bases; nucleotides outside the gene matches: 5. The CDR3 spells CASSNRDRSTDTQYF. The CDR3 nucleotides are TGTGCCAGCAGCAACCGGGACAGGAGCACAGATACGCAGTATTTT.

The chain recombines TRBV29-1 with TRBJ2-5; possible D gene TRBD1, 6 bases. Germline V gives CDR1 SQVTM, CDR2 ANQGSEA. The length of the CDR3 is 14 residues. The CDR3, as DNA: TGCAGTGGCTTGACACTCCTTAGGGGGGAGACCCAGTACTTC. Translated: CSGLTLLRGETQYF.

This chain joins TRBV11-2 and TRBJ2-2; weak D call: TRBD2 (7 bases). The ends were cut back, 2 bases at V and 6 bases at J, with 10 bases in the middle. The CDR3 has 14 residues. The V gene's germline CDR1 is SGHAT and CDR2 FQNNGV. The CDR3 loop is CASSLLGGAGELFF. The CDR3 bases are TGTGCCAGCAGCTTATTAGGGGGGGCCGGGGAGCTGTTTTTT.

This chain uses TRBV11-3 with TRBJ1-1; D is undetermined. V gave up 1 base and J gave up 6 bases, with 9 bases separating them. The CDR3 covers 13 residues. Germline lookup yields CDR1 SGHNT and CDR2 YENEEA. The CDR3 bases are TGTGCCAGCAGCTTAGTTCGTGGGGCTGAAGCTTTCTTT. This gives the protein CASSLVRGAEAFF.

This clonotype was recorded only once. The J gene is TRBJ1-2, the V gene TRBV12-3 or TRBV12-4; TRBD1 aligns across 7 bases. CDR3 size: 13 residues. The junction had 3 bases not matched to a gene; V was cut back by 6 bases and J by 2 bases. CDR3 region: CASSLGGNYGYTF. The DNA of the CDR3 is TGTGCCAGCAGCCTAGGGGGCAACTATGGCTACACCTTC.

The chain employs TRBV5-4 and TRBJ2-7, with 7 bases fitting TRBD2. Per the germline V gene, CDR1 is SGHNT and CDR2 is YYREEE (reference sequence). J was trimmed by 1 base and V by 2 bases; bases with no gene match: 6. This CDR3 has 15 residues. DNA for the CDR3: TGTGCCAGCAGCTTAGACTCGCGGGAGTCCTACGAGCAGTACTTC. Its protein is CASSLDSRESYEQYF.

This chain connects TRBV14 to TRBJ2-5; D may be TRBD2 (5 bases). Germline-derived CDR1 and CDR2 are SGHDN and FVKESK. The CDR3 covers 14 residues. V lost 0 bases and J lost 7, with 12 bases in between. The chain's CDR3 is CASSQELTRGTQYF. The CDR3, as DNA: TGTGCCAGCAGCCAAGAACTGACTCGGGGGACCCAGTACTTC. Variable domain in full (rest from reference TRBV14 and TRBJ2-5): EAGVTQFPSHSVIEKGQTVTLRCDPISGHDNLYWYRRVMGKEIKFLLHFVKESKQDESGMPNNRFLAERTGGTYSTLKVQPAELEDSGVYFCASSQELTRGTQYFGPGTRLLVL.

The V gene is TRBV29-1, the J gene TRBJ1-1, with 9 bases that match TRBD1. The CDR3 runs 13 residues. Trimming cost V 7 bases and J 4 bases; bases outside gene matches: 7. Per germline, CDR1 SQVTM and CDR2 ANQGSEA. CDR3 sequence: CSADRGGVTEAFF. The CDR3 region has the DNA TGCAGCGCAGACAGGGGGGGTGTCACTGAAGCTTTCTTT.

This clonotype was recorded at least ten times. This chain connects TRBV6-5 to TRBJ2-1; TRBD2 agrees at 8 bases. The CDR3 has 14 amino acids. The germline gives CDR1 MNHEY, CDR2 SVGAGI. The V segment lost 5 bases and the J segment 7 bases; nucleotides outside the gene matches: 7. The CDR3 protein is CASSMGLEYNEQFF. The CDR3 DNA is TGTGCCAGCAGTATGGGACTAGAGTATAATGAGCAGTTCTTC.

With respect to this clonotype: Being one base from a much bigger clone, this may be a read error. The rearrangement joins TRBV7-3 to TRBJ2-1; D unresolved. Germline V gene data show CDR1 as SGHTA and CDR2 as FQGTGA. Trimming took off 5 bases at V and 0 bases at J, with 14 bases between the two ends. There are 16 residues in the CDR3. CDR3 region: CASSRLAPSSYNEQFF. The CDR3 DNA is TGTGCCAGCAGCCGTCTCGCGCCGAGCTCCTACAATGAGCAGTTCTTC. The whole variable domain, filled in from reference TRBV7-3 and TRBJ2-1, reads GAGVSQTPSNKVTEKGKYVELRCDPISGHTALYWYRQSLGQGPEFLIYFQGTGAADDSGLPNDRFFAVRPEGSVSTLKIQRTERGDSAVYLCASSRLAPSSYNEQFFGPGTRLTVL.

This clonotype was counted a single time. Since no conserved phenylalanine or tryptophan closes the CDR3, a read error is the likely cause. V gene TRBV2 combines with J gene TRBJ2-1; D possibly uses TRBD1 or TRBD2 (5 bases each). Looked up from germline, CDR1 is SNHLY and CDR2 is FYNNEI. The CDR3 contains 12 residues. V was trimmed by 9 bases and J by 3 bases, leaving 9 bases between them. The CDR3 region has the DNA TGTGCCAGTGGGGGAAGCTACAATGAGCAGTTCCTC. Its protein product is CASGGSYNEQFL.

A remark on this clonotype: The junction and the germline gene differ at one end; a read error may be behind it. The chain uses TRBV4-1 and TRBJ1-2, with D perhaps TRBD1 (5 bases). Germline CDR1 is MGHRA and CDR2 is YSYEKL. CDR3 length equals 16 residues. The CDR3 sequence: CASSEDRYRLNYGYTF. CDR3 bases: TGCGCCAGCAGCGAAGATCGATACAGGTTAAACTATGGCTACACCTTC.

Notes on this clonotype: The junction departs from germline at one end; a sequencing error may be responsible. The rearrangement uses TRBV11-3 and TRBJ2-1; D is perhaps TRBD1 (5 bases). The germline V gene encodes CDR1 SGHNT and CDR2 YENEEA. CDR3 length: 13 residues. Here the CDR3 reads CASSLVDDSEQFF. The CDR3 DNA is TGTGCCAGTAGCTTAGTTGACGACAGTGAGCAGTTCTTC.

The CDR3 loop is CASSQVSGEEQFF. The CDR3 nucleotides read TGCGCCAGCAGCCAGGTATCGGGGGAAGAGCAGTTCTTC. V usage is TRBV4-1 and J usage is TRBJ2-1, with a possible D match to TRBD2 (6 bases). V was pared by 3 bases and J by 10 bases, with 13 bases between. CDR1 and CDR2 from the germline V gene are MGHRA and YSYEKL. The CDR3 contains 13 residues.

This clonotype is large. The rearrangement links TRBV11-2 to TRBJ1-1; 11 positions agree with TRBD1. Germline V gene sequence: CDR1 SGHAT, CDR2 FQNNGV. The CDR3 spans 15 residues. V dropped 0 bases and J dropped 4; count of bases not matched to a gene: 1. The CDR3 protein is CASSLEGQGGTEAFF. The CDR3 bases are TGTGCCAGCAGCTTAGAGGGACAGGGGGGCACTGAAGCTTTCTTT.

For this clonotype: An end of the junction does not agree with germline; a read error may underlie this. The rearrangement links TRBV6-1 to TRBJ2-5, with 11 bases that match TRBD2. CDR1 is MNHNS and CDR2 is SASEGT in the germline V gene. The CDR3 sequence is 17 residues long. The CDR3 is CARSEAGRLAGMETQYF. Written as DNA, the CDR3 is TGTGCCCGCAGTGAAGCCGGAAGACTAGCGGGAATGGAGACCCAGTACTTC.

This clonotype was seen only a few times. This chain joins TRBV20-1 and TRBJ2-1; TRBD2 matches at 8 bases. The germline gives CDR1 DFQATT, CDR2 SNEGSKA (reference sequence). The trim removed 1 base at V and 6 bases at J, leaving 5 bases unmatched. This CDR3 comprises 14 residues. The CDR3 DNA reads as TGCAGTGCTAGAGCGGGCGGGAGGAGCAATGAGCAGTTCTTC. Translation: CSARAGGRSNEQFF.

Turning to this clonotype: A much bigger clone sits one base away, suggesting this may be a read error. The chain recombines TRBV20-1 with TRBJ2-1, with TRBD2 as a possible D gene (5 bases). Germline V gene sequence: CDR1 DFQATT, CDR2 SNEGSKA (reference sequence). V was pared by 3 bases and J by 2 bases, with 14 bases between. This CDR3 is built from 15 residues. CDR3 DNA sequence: TGCAGTGCTAGGTGGACTTGCGGCGCCTACAATGAGCAGTTCTTC. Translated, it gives CSARWTCGAYNEQFF.

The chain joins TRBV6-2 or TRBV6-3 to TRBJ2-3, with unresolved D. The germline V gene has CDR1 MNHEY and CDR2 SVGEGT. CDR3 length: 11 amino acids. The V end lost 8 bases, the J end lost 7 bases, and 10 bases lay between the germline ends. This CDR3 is CASADGNTQYF. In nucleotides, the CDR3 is TGTGCCAGCGCGGACGGAAATACGCAGTATTTT.

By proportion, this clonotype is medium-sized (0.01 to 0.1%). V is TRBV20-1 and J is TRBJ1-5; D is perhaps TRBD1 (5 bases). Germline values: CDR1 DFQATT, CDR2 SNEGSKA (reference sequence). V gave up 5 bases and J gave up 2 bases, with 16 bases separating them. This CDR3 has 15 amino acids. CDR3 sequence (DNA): TGCAGTGCTCAGGAGGAGTTGGGGGGCAATCAGCCCCAGCATTTT. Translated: CSAQEELGGNQPQHF.

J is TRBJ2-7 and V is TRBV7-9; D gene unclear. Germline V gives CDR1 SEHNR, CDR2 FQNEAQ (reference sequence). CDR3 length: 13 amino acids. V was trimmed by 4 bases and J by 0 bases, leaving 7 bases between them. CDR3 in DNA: TGTGCCAGCAGCTCTATTAGCTCCTACGAGCAGTACTTC. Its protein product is CASSSISSYEQYF.

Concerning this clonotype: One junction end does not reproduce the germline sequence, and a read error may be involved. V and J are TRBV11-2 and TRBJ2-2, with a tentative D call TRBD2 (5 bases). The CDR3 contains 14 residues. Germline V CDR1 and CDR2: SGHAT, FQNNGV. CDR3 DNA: TGTGCCGGCGTTGGGCAGTCCTACGCCGGGGAGCTGCTTTTT. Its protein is CAGVGQSYAGELLF.

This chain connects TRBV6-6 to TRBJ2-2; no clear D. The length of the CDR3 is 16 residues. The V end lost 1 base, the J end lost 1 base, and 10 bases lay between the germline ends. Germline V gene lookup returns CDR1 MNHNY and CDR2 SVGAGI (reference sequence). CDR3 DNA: TGTGCCAGCAGTTACTGGGTCAAACAGAACACCGGGGAGCTGTTTTTT. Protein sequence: CASSYWVKQNTGELFF.

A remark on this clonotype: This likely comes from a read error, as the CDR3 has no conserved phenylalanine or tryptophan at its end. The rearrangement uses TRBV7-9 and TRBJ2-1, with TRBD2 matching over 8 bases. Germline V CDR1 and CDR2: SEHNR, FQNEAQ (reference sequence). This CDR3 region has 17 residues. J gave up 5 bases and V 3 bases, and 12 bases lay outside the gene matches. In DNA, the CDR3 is TGTGCCAGCAGCTTCACTAGCGGCCGACAGCCAAACAATGAGCAGTTCTTA. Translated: CASSFTSGRQPNNEQFL.

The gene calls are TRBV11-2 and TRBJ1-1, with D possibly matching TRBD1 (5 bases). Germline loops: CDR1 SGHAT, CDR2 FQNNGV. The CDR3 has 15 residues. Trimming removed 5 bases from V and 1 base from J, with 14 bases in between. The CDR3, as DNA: TGTGCCAGCAGCCAAATCGGAGGGGCGAACACTGAAGCTTTCTTT. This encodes CASSQIGGANTEAFF.

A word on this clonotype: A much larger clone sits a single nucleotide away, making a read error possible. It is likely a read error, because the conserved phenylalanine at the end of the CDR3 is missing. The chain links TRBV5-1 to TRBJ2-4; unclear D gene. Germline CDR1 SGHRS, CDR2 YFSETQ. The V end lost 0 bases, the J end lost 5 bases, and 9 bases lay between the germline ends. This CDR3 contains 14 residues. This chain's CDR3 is CASSLGSKENIQYL. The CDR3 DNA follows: TGCGCCAGCAGCTTGGGTAGCAAAGAAAACATTCAGTACCTC.